This TCR beta chain was found in a study of cytomegalovirus exposure and HLA in healthy donors. On the study more broadly: About four fifths of 398 genotyped donors fell in the Caucasian-associated ancestry cluster. Points from the study as a whole: Later analysis suggested most CMV-associated TCR beta chains were HLA-restricted.

Primers included in the PCR were 60 Vbeta and 13 Jbeta primers. The table came from immunoSEQ multiplex PCR; TCRdb's copy has only in-frame clones and leaves some out. Of 85,000 to 100,000 clones in the sample, around 70% were seen once. Remarks on this clone: What it binds is not known.

The sequenced sample was PBMCs. This TCR was recovered from a man aged 45-65 years in good health and CMV-seronegative.

In DNA form, the CDR3 reads TGTGCTAGTGGTTTGGTAACTGGGGCGGCCGGGGAGCTGTTTTTT. Encoded protein: CASGLVTGAAGELFF. The J gene is TRBJ2-2, the V gene TRBV12-5; a possible D gene is TRBD1 (5 bases). Germline CDR1 is LGHNT and CDR2 is FRNRAP. This CDR3 contains 15 residues. V was shortened by 0 bases and J by 6 bases, with 11 bases between the two germline ends.